This TCR beta chain was obtained from a study of blood T cells in healthy people across ages. For the study at large: Template switching recovered approximately one barcoded beta molecule for every two T cells. Study results and limitations: It was the long-lived donors that had more naive CD4+ cells and higher diversity than aged donors.

Then a second PCR, running about 6 to 12 cycles, was carried out with a sample-barcoded 5' primer and a J-beta primer mix. Each single sample gave us at least 2.5 million CDR3-containing paired-end reads. TCRdb redid the calling of the 5' RACE reads with MiXCR, one entry per CDR3 protein. The table includes 650,000 to 1,000,000 distinct CDR3 sequences, 30% to 45% detected once. In the case of this clonotype: Its antigen remains unknown.

This CDR3 is 14 amino acids long. V lost 3 bases, J lost 4 bases, and 10 bases lay in between. Germline loops: CDR1 MGHDK, CDR2 SYGVNS. Sequenced input: blood. The chain recombines TRBV25-1 with TRBJ1-3; D remains ambiguous. This receptor was taken from a young man in good health. In DNA form, the CDR3 reads TGTGCCAGCAGTGACCCCGGGAGAGGAAACACCATATATTTT. Translated: CASSDPGRGNTIYF.